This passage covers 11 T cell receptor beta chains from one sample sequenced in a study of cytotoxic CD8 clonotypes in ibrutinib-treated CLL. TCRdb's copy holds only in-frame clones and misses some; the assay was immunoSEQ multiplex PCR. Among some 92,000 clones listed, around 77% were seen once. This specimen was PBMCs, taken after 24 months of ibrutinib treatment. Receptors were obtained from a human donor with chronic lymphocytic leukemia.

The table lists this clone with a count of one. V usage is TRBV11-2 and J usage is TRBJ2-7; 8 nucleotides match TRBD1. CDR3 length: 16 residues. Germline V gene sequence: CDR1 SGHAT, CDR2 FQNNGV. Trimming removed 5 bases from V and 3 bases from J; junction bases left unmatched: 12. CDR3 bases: TGTGCCAGCAGCACCCGGACAGGGAGGTTGAGCTACGAGCAGTACTTC. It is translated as CASSTRTGRLSYEQYF.

CDR3 protein: CASSQAWDRSNYGYTF. CDR3 in DNA: TGCGCCAGCAGCCAGGCATGGGACAGATCTAACTATGGCTACACCTTC. The chain employs TRBV4-1 and TRBJ1-2; TRBD1 matches 7 bases. V was clipped by 3 bases and J by 0 bases; unmatched bases: 7. This CDR3 comprises 16 residues. Germline lookup yields CDR1 MGHRA and CDR2 YSYEKL.

CDR3 amino acids: CASSFMDSTTDTQYF. CDR3 sequence (DNA): TGCGCCAGCAGCTTTATGGACAGCACTACAGATACGCAGTATTTT. This chain joins TRBV5-1 and TRBJ2-3; D is possibly TRBD1 (6 bases). The V and J ends lost 2 bases and 3 bases respectively, with 13 bases between them. The CDR3 covers 15 residues. The germline V gene encodes CDR1 SGHRS and CDR2 YFSETQ. Using reference TRBV5-1 and TRBJ2-3 for the parts outside the CDR3, the full variable domain is KAGVTQTPRYLIKTRGQQVTLSCSPISGHRSVSWYQQTPGQGLQFLFEYFSETQRNKGNFPGRFSGRQFSNSRSEMNVSTLELGDSALYLCASSFMDSTTDTQYFGPGTRLTVL.

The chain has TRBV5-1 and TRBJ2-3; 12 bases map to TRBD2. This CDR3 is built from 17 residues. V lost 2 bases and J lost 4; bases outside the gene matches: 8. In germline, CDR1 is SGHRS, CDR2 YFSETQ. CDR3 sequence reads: CASSLGASGRAADTQYF. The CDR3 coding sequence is TGCGCCAGCAGCTTAGGCGCTAGCGGGAGGGCCGCAGATACGCAGTATTTT.

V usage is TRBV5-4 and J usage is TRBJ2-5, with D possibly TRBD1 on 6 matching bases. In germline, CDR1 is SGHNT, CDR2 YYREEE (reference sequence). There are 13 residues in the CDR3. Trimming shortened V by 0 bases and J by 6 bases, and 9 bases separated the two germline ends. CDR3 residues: CASSLDREKTQYF. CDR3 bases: TGTGCCAGCAGCTTGGACAGGGAAAAGACCCAGTACTTC. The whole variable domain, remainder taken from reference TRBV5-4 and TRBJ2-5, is ETGVTQSPTHLIKTRGQQVTLRCSSQSGHNTVSWYQQALGQGPQFIFQYYREEENGRGNFPPRFSGLQFPNYSSELNVNALELDDSALYLCASSLDREKTQYFGPGTRLLVL.

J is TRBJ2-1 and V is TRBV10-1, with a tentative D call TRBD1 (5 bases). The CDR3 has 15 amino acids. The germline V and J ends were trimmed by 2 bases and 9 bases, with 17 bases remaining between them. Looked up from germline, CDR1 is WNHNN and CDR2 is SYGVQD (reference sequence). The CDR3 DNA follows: TGCGCCAGCAGTGAGGTCTGGGCAGGGTCGGGTGAGCAGTTCTTC. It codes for CASSEVWAGSGEQFF.

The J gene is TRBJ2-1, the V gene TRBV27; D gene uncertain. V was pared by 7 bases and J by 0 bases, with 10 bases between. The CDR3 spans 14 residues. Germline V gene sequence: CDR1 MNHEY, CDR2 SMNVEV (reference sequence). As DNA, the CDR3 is TGTGCCAGCACGAACTGGAGCTCCTACAATGAGCAGTTCTTC. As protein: CASTNWSSYNEQFF.

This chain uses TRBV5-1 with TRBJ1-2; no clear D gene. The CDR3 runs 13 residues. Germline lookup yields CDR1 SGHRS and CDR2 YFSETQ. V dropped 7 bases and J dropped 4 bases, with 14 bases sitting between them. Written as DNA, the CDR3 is TGCGCCAGCGGCCAACCGGAGGGCTATGGCTACACCTTC. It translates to CASGQPEGYGYTF. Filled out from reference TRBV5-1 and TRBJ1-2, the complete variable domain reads KAGVTQTPRYLIKTRGQQVTLSCSPISGHRSVSWYQQTPGQGLQFLFEYFSETQRNKGNFPGRFSGRQFSNSRSEMNVSTLELGDSALYLCASGQPEGYGYTFGSGTRLTVV.

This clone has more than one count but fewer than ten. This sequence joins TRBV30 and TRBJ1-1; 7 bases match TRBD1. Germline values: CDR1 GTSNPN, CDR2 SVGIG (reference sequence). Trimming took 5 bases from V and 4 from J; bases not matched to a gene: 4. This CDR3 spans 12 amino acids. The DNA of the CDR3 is TGTGCCTGGTTGACAGGGTTCACTGAAGCTTTCTTT. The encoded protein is CAWLTGFTEAFF.

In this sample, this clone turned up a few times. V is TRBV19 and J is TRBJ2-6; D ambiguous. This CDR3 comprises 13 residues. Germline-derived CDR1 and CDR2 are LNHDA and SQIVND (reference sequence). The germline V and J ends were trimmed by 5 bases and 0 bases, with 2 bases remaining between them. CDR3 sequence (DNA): TGTGCCAGTAGTTTCTCTGGGGCCAACGTCCTGACTTTC. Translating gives CASSFSGANVLTF.

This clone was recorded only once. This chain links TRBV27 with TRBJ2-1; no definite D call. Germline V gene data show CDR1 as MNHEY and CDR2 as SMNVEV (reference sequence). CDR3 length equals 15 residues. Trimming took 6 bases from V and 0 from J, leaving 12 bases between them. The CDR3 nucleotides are TGTGCCAGCAGCCTCGCGGTAAGCTCCTACAATGAGCAGTTCTTC. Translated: CASSLAVSSYNEQFF.